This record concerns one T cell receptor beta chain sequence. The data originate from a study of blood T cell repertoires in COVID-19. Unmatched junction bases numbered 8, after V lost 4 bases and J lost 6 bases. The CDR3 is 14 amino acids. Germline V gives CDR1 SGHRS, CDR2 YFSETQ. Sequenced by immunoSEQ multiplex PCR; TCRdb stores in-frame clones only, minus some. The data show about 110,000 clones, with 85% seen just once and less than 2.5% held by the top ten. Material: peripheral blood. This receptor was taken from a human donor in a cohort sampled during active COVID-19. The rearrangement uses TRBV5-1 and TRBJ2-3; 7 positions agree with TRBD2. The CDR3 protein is CASSPYLAADTQYF. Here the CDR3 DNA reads TGCGCCAGCAGCCCTTACCTAGCGGCCGATACGCAGTATTTT.